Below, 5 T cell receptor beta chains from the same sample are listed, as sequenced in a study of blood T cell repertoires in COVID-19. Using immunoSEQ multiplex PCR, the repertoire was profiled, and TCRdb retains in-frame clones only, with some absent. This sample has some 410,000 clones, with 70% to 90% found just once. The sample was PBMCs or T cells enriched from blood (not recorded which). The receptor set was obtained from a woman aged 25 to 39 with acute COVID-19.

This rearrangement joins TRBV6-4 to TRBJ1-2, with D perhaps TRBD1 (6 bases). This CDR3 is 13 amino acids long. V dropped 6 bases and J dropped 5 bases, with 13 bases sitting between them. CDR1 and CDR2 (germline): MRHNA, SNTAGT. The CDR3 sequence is CASSPGRGYGYTF. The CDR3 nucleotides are TGTGCCAGCAGCCCGGGCAGGGGTTATGGCTACACCTTC.

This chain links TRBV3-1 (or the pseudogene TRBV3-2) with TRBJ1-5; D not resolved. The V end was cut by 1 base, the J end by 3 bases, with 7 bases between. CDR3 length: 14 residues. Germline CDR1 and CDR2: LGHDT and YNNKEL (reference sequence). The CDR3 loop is CASSQAQTNQPQHF. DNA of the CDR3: TGTGCCAGCAGCCAAGCACAGACCAATCAGCCCCAGCATTTT.

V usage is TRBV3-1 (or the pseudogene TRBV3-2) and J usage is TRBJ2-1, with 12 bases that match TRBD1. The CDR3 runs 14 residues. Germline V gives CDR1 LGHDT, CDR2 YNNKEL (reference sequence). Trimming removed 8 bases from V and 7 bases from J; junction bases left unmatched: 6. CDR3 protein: CASAGTGGLNEQFF. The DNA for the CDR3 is TGTGCCAGCGCCGGGACAGGGGGCTTGAATGAGCAGTTCTTC.

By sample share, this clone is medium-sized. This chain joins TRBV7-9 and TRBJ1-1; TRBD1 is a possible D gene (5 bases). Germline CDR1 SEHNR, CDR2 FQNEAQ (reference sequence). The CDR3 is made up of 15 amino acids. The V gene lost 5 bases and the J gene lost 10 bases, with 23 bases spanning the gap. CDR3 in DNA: TGTGCCAGCAGCACGACGGGGGAAGGGCCGTTAGGAGCTTTCTTT. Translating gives CASSTTGEGPLGAFF.

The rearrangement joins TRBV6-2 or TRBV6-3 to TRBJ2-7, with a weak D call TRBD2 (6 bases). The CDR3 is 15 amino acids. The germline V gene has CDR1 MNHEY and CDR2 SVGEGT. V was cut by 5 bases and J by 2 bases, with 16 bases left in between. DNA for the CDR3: TGTGCCAGCAGTGGGCTAGCGTACATAACCTACGAGCAGTACTTC. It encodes CASSGLAYITYEQYF.